A selection of T cell receptor beta chains follows, all from one sample in a study of shared clonotypes between healthy human individuals. This table comes from immunoSEQ multiplex PCR, and its TCRdb copy is limited to in-frame clones, with some not included. In the table there are under 2,000,000 clones, 85% to 95% of which are singletons. The sequenced sample consisted of naive CD8+ T cells sorted from blood. The receptors come from a man between 18 and 35 years old in good health. Each CDR3 is given without its conserved first and last residue. A D gene is named only where the DNA matches it firmly.

CDR3,V,D,length
ASSPLAGMGTGELF,TRBV4-1,TRBD2,14
ASSLNGQGSEAF,TRBV7-3,TRBD1,12
ASSLQGVGNYGYT,TRBV27,NA,13
ASRGGREQF,TRBV28,NA,9
ASSLDGRFVSEAF,TRBV5-6,NA,13
AISVIATGELF,TRBV10-3,NA,11
ASSLAGGASSYNEQF,TRBV5-4,TRBD2,15
ASSSGLDELSGYT,TRBV5-4,NA,13
ASSQEGLRGDEQF,TRBV4-1,TRBD2,13
ASSFGGGTYEQY,TRBV11-2,NA,12
ASRSEGNSPLH,TRBV7-9,NA,11
ASSLTDPLGGTQY,TRBV7-2,NA,13